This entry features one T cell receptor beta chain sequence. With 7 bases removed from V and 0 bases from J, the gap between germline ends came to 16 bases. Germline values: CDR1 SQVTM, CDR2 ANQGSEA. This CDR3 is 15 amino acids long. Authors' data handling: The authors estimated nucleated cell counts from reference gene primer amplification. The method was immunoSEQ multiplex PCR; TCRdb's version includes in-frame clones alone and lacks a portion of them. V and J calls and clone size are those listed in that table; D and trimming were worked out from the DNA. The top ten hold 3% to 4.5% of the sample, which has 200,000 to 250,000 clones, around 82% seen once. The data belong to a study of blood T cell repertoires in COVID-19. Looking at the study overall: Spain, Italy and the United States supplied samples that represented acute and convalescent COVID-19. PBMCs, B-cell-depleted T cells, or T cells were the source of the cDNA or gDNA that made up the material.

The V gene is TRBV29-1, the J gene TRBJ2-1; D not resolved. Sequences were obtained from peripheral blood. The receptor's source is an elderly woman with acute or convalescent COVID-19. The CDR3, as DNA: TGCAGCGCTACGAGGCCCCGAGGCTCCTACAATGAGCAGTTCTTC. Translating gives CSATRPRGSYNEQFF.